The sequence of this T cell receptor beta chain was determined in a study of blood T cell repertoires in COVID-19. Study at large: In each case, the material was cDNA or gDNA derived from T cells, B-cell-depleted T cells, or PBMCs.

This CDR3 region has 15 residues. CDR1 and CDR2 (germline): MDHEN, SYDVKM. V lost 8 bases to trimming and J lost 6 bases, with 20 bases between them. As handled by the study authors: It was from reference gene primer amplification that nucleated cell counts were estimated. Some clones are missing from TCRdb's copy, which holds only in-frame ones; the method was immunoSEQ multiplex PCR. The DNA gave D and trimming, while V, J and clone size come from that table. The table shows some 170,000 clones, with 80% to 90% occurring only once. Seattle cases were enrolled at active infection and followed longitudinally.

The V gene is TRBV28, the J gene TRBJ2-1; tentatively, D is TRBD1 (6 bases). Input material: peripheral blood. This clonotype was obtained from a woman aged 70-85 years with COVID-19, enrolled during active disease. The CDR3 DNA reads as TGTGCCAGCCGATTAGGGACAAGAAGGATCAATGAGCAGTTCTTC. Translation gives CASRLGTRRINEQFF.